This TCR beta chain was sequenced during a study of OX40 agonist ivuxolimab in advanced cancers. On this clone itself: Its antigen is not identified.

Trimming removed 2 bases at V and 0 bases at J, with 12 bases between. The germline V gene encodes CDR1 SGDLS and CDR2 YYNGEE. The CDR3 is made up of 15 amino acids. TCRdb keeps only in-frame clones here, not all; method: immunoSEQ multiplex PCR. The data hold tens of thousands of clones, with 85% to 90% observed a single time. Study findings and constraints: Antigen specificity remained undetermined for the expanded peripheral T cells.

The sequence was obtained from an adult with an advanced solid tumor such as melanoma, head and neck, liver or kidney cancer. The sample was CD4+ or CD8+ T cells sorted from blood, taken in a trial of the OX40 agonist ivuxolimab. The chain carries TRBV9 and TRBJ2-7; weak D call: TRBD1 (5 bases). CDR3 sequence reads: CASSVRPGISYEQYF. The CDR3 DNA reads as TGTGCCAGCAGCGTCAGACCAGGGATCTCCTACGAGCAGTACTTC.